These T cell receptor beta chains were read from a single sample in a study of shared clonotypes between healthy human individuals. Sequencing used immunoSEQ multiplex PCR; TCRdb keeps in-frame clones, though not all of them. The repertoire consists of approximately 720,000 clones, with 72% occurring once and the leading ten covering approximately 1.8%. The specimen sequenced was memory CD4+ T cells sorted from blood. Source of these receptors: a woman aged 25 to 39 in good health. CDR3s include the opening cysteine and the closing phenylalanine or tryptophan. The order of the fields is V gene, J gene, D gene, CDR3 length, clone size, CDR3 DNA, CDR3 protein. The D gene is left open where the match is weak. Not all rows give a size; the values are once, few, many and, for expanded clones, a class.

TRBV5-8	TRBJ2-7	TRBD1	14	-	TGTGCCAGCAGCTCCGGACAGGGACCCTACGAGCAGTACTTC	CASSSGQGPYEQYF
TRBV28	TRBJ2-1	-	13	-	TGTGCCAGCAGTTCACGGACACCCAATGAGCAGTTCTTC	CASSSRTPNEQFF
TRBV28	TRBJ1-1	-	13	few	TGTGCCAGCAGTTCAGGTGCAGTCACTGAAGCTTTCTTT	CASSSGAVTEAFF
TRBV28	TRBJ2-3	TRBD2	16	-	TGTGCCAGCAGTTCCGGACTAGCGGGGCGGTTAAATACGCAGTATTTT	CASSSGLAGRLNTQYF
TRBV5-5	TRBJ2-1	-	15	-	TGTGCCAGCAGCTCAACCCCTTACCAGTACAATGAGCAGTTCTTC	CASSSTPYQYNEQFF
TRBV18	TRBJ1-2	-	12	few	TGTGCCAGCTCACCGGAGGCGCGGGGCTACACCTTC	CASSPEARGYTF
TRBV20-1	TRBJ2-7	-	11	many	TGCAGTGCGGCCCAGGGGTACGAGCAGTACTTC	CSAAQGYEQYF
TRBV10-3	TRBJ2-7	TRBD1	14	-	TGTGCCATCAGTGATGAACAGGGGGCGGGCGAGCAGTACTTC	CAISDEQGAGEQYF
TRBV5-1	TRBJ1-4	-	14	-	TGCGCCAGCAGCGGCGGGCCGTCGAATGAAAAACTGTTTTTT	CASSGGPSNEKLFF
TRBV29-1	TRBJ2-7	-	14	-	TGCAGCGTTGTCGCCGGGGGTAGGGTCTACGAGCAGTACTTC	CSVVAGGRVYEQYF
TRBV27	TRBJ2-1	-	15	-	TGTGCCAGCAGTGCCACTAGGACGCGGGGCTATGAGCAGTTCTTC	CASSATRTRGYEQFF
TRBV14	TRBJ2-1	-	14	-	TGTGCCAGCAGCCAAGGCGGCGGGGTGAATGAGCAGTTCTTC	CASSQGGGVNEQFF
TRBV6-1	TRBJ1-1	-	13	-	TGTGCCAGCAGTACCCAAGTGGACACTGAAGCTTTCTTT	CASSTQVDTEAFF
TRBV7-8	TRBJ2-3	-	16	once	TGTGCCAGCAGCTTAGTAATGGGACTCAACACAGATACGCAGTATTTT	CASSLVMGLNTDTQYF
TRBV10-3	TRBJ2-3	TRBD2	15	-	TGTGCCATCAGTGCGGTCCCCGGGGGGGAAGATACGCAGTATTTT	CAISAVPGGEDTQYF
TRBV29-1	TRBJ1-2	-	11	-	TGCAGCGCCGGGGGTTACTATGGCTACACCTTC	CSAGGYYGYTF
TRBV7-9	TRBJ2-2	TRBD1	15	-	TGTGCCAGCAGCTTGGGGACAGGGGACACCGGGGAGCTGTTTTTT	CASSLGTGDTGELFF
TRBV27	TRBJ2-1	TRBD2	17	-	TGTGCCAGCAGTCCCTCCCTTCTAGCGGGCTCCTACAATGAGCAGTTCTTC	CASSPSLLAGSYNEQFF
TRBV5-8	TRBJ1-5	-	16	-	TGTGCCAGCAGCTCCGGCTCAACCTGGAGCAATCAGCCCCAGCATTTT	CASSSGSTWSNQPQHF
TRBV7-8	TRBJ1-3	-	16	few	TGTGCCAGCAGCTTAGGGGGGTCAGGGCCTGGAAACACCATATATTTT	CASSLGGSGPGNTIYF
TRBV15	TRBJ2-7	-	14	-	TGTGCCACCAGCAGAGATAGGGCTAACTACGAGCAGTACTTC	CATSRDRANYEQYF
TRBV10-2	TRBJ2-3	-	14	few	TGCGCCAGCGGTGAGGTCCACTCCACAGATACGCAGTATTTT	CASGEVHSTDTQYF
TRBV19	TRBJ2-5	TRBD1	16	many	TGTGCCAGTAGTACAGGGGCAGGGGGTAACGTAAAGACCCAGTACTTC	CASSTGAGGNVKTQYF
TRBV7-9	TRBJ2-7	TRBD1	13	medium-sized	TGTGCCAGTTCGGACAGGGGGCCTAGCGAGCAGTACTTC	CASSDRGPSEQYF
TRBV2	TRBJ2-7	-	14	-	TGTGCCAGCAGTGAAACAGGGCACTCCTACGAGCAGTACTTC	CASSETGHSYEQYF
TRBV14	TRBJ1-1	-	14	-	TGTGCCAGCAGCCAAGGGGTTCGCAGGACTGAAGCTTTCTTT	CASSQGVRRTEAFF
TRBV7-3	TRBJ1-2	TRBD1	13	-	TGTGCCAGCAGCGAGGACAGGGAGGGTGGCTACACCTTC	CASSEDREGGYTF
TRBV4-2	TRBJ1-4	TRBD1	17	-	TGTGCCAGCAGCCAAGGCAGGGGGGAGTCCGCTAGGGAAAAACTGTTTTTT	CASSQGRGESAREKLFF
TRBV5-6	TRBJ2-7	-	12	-	TGTGCCAGCAGCTTGGGGGGATACGAGCAGTACTTC	CASSLGGYEQYF
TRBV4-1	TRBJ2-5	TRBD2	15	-	TGCGCCAGCAGCCAAGGGGCGGGAGGTGGGGAGACCCAGTACTTC	CASSQGAGGGETQYF
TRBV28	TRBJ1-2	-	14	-	TGTGCCAGCAGCCTACCGGGACGGACGTATGGCTACACCTTC	CASSLPGRTYGYTF
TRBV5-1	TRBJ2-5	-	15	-	TGCGCCAGCAGCTTGGCCTTGGACGCACAAGAGACCCAGTACTTC	CASSLALDAQETQYF
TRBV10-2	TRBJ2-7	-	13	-	TGCGCCAGCTCATCAGGGGTAGTCTACGAGCAGTACTTC	CASSSGVVYEQYF
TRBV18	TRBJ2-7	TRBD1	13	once	TGTGCCAGCTCACCGGGACAGGAGAAAGAGCAGTACTTC	CASSPGQEKEQYF
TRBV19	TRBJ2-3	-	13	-	TGTGCCAGTAGTACAGCGGAGGCAGATACGCAGTATTTT	CASSTAEADTQYF
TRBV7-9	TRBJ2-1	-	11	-	TGTGCCAGCAGCGCACGCCATGAGCAGTTCTTC	CASSARHEQFF
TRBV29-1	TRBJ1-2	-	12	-	TGCAGCGTTGAGGACGGAACCTATGGCTACACCTTC	CSVEDGTYGYTF
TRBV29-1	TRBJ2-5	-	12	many	TGCAGCGTTGAGATCGGGCCAGAGACCCAGTACTTC	CSVEIGPETQYF
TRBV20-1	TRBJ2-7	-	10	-	TGCAGTGCTAGCTCGTACGAGCAGTACTTC	CSASSYEQYF
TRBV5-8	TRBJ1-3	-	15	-	TGTGCCAGCAGCTTGTTTGTGACAGCCGGCGACACCATATATTTT	CASSLFVTAGDTIYF
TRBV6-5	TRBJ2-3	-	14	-	TGTGCCAGCAGTTTACGACAGAGCACAGATACGCAGTATTTT	CASSLRQSTDTQYF
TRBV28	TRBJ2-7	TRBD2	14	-	TGTGCCAGCAGGCTGACTAGCGTCTGGGACGAGCAGTACTTC	CASRLTSVWDEQYF
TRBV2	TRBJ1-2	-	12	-	TGTGCCAGCAGTCTCAATAGAGAGGGCTACACCTTC	CASSLNREGYTF
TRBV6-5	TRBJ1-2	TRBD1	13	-	TGTGCCAGCAGTTACCCCGGACAGGGCGGCTACACCTTC	CASSYPGQGGYTF
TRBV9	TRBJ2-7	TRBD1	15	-	TGTGCCAGCAGCGTAACCCGGGACAGCCCCTACGAGCAGTACTTC	CASSVTRDSPYEQYF
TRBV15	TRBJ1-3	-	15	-	TGTGCCACCAGCAGAGACAGAGGGTCGGGAAACACCATATATTTT	CATSRDRGSGNTIYF
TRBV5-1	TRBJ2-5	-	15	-	TGCGCCAGCAGCTCGCGGCAGCCGATCCAAGAGACCCAGTACTTC	CASSSRQPIQETQYF
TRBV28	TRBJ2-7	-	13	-	TGTGCCAGCGGCTCGTCGGACTTCTACGAGCAGTACTTC	CASGSSDFYEQYF
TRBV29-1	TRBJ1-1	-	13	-	TGCAGCGTTGTGGAGATAGAGGACACTGAAGCTTTCTTT	CSVVEIEDTEAFF
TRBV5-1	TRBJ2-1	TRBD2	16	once	TGCGCCAGCAGCCTATCTAGCGGGAGGTTAATCGATGAGCAGTTCTTC	CASSLSSGRLIDEQFF
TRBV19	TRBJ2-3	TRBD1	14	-	TGTGCCAGTAGTAGGCAGGGGGCCTTAGATACGCAGTATTTT	CASSRQGALDTQYF
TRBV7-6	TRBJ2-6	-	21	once	TGTGCCAGCAGCCCCCGCCTAAACGGAGGGGGCCAGATTTCTGGGGCCAACGTCCTGACTTTC	CASSPRLNGGGQISGANVLTF
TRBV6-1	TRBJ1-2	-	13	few	TGTGCCAGCAGTGAAAGGACAGAGCATGGCTACACCTTC	CASSERTEHGYTF
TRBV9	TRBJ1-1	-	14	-	TGTGCCAGCAGCGTAGAGCAGGCGAACACTGAAGCTTTCTTT	CASSVEQANTEAFF
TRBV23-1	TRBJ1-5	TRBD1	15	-	TGCGCCAGCAGTCAAATTAAGGGACAGCTCCAGCCCCAGCATTTT	CASSQIKGQLQPQHF
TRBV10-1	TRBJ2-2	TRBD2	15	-	TGCGCCAGCAGCTCGGGACTAGCGGGACCCGGGGAGCTGTTTTTT	CASSSGLAGPGELFF
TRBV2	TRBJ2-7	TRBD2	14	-	TGTGCCACTAGAGGACTAGCGGTACCCTACGAGCAGTACTTC	CATRGLAVPYEQYF
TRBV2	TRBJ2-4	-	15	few	TGTGCCAGCGTAGGGGCGATTCTAGCCAAAAACATTCAGTACTTC	CASVGAILAKNIQYF
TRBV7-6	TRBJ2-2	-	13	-	TGTGCCAGCAGGCGCAGCAACACCGGGGAGCTGTTTTTT	CASRRSNTGELFF
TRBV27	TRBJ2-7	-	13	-	TGTGCCAGCAGTCCCCTGGACTTTTACGAGCAGTACTTC	CASSPLDFYEQYF